Listed below are T cell receptor beta chains from one sample, sequenced in a study of blood T cells in healthy people across ages. TCRdb redid the calling of the 5' RACE reads with MiXCR, one entry per CDR3 protein. The profile shows approximately 1,000,000 distinct CDR3 sequences, around two fifths of them singletons. Sequencing was carried out using blood. The source of these receptors is a man aged 18 to 29 in good health. CDR3s include the opening cysteine and the closing phenylalanine or tryptophan.

length: 12
J: TRBJ1-2
V: TRBV20-1
CDR3: CSARIGAYGYTF

length: 14
J: TRBJ2-4
V: TRBV29-1
CDR3: CSVGTSSAKNIQYF

length: 15
J: TRBJ2-1
V: TRBV27
CDR3: CASNLSGGQYNEQFF

length: 16
J: TRBJ1-2
V: TRBV12-3/TRBV12-4
CDR3: CASRRQGAGYNYGYTF

length: 15
J: TRBJ2-5
V: TRBV5-6
CDR3: CASSLPQVSYNEQYF

length: 13
J: TRBJ1-1
V: TRBV29-1
CDR3: CSVRQTSNTEAFF

length: 11
J: TRBJ1-1
V: TRBV30
CDR3: CAWLLDTEAFF

length: 13
J: TRBJ2-5
V: TRBV7-9
CDR3: CAGSRAGGETQYF

length: 16
J: TRBJ2-1
V: TRBV3-1
CDR3: CASSQGPPGLNNEQFF

length: 15
J: TRBJ1-1
V: TRBV7-2
CDR3: CASSLSSGVNTEAFF

length: 16
J: TRBJ2-7
V: TRBV13
CDR3: CASSDPLGTGSLEQYF

length: 13
J: TRBJ1-6
V: TRBV6-2/TRBV6-3
CDR3: CASGTVGNSPLHF

length: 13
J: TRBJ2-3
V: TRBV28
CDR3: CASRETGTDAQYF

length: 14
J: TRBJ1-1
V: TRBV9
CDR3: CASSQGTDNTEAFF

length: 13
J: TRBJ1-1
V: TRBV5-1
CDR3: CASSWNRATEAFF

length: 15
J: NA
V: TRBV12-3/TRBV12-4
CDR3: CASSPTGLAVDEQYF

length: 18
J: TRBJ1-5
V: TRBV3-1
CDR3: CASSPAPQCRVGNQPQHF

length: 13
J: TRBJ1-5
V: TRBV27
CDR3: CACSLRGAQPQHF

length: 13
J: TRBJ1-2
V: TRBV20-1
CDR3: CSARYGLYGVYTF

length: 14
J: TRBJ1-4
V: TRBV6-5
CDR3: CASSITPTNEKLFF

length: 14
J: TRBJ1-2
V: TRBV5-1
CDR3: CASSLEAHNYGYTF

length: 15
J: TRBJ2-7
V: TRBV6-2/TRBV6-3
CDR3: CASSKETGSSYEQYF

length: 13
J: TRBJ1-5
V: TRBV2
CDR3: CASSEQVNQPQHF

length: 15
J: TRBJ2-3
V: TRBV7-2
CDR3: CASSDLGSSTDTQYF

length: 12
J: TRBJ1-2
V: TRBV2
CDR3: CASGPGDYGYTF

length: 13
J: TRBJ1-4
V: TRBV20-1
CDR3: CSAWASGHEKLFF